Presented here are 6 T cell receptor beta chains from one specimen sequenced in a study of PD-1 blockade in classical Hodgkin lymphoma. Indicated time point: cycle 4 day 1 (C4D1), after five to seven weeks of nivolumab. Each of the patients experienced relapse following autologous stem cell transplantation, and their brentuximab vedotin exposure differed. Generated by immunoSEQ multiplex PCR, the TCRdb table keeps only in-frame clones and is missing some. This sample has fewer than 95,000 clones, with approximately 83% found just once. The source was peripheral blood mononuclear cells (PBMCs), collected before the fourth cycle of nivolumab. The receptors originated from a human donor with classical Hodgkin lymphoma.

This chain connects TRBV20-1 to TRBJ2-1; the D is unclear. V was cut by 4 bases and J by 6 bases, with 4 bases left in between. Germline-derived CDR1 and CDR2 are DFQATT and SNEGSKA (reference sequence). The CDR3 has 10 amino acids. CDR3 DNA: TGCAGTGCTACCGGCAATGAGCAGTTCTTC. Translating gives CSATGNEQFF.

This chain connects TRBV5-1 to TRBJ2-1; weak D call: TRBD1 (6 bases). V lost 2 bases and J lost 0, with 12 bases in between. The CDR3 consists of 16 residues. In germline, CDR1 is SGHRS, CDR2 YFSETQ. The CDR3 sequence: CASSFQGQSSYNEQFF. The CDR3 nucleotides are TGCGCCAGCAGCTTTCAAGGACAGAGCTCCTACAATGAGCAGTTCTTC.

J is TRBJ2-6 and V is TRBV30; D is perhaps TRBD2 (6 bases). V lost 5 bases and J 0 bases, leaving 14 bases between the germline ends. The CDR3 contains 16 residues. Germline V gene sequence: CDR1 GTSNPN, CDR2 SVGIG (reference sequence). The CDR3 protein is CAWRDFFPSGANVLTF. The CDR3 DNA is TGTGCCTGGCGGGACTTCTTCCCCTCTGGGGCCAACGTCCTGACTTTC. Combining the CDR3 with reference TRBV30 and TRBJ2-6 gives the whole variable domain SQTIHQWPATLVQPVGSPLSLECTVEGTSNPNLYWYRQAAGRGLQLLFYSVGIGQISSEVPQNLSASRPQDRQFILSSKKLLLSDSGFYLCAWRDFFPSGANVLTFGAGSRLTVL.

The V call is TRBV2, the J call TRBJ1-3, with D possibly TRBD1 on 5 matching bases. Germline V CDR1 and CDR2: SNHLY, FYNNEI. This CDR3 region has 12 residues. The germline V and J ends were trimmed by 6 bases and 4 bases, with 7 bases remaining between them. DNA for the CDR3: TGTGCCAGCAGGGCAGGGGGAAACACCATATATTTT. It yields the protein CASRAGGNTIYF.

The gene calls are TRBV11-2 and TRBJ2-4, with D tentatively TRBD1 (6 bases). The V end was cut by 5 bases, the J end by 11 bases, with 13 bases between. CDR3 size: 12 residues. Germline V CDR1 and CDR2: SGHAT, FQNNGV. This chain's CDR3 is CASSTQGFFQYF. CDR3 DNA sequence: TGTGCCAGCAGCACACAGGGTTTCTTTCAGTACTTC.

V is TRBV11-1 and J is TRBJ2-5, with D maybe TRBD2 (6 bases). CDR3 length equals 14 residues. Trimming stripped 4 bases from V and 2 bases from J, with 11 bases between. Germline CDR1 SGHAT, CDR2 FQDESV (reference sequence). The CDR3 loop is CASSSIAAQETQYF. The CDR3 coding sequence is TGTGCCAGCAGCTCCATAGCGGCTCAAGAGACCCAGTACTTC.